These 26 T cell receptor beta chains were sequenced from one sample in a study of molecular identifiers for immune sequencing clone quantification. TCRdb called the PCR reads again in MiXCR, with one record for every CDR3 protein. The data show 97,000 or so distinct CDR3 sequences, roughly 26% seen once. The specimen was naive CD8+ T cells from blood, with Jurkat cell RNA spiked in. Specified subset: FACS-sorted CD8+CD4-CCR7+CD45RA+ naive T cells. The receptors stem from a human donor in good health. Some libraries in this study had Jurkat cell RNA spiked in.

This clonotype appeared many times. The chain combines TRBV18 with TRBJ2-5; TRBD1 might be the D (5 bases). This CDR3 has 15 amino acids. CDR1 and CDR2 (germline): KGHSH, LQKENI. V lost 3 bases and J lost 4, with 15 bases in between. CDR3 in DNA: TGTGCCAGCTCACCTTTTGTGGACATAAGAGAGACCCAGTACTTC. It encodes CASSPFVDIRETQYF.

CDR3 residues: CASSPSGISYEQYF. The CDR3 DNA reads as TGTGCCAGCAGCCCCAGCGGGATCTCCTACGAGCAGTACTTC. The chain is built from TRBV27 and TRBJ2-7; 7 bases line up with TRBD2. With 6 bases clipped from V and 0 bases from J, the junction kept 5 bases outside the gene matches. Germline V gene data show CDR1 as MNHEY and CDR2 as SMNVEV (reference sequence). The CDR3 covers 14 residues.

With respect to this clonotype: A much larger clonotype is one base distant, so this may be a read error. V and J are TRBV7-8 and TRBJ2-1; D is undetermined. The V gene lost 5 bases and the J gene lost 0 bases, with 11 bases spanning the gap. This CDR3 has 15 amino acids. Germline V gene lookup returns CDR1 SGHVS and CDR2 FQNEAQ. This CDR3 reads CASSIFVSSYNEQFF. DNA of the CDR3: TGTGCCAGCAGCATATTCGTGAGCTCCTACAATGAGCAGTTCTTC.

Comment on this clonotype: A much larger clone differs by one base, so this may be a read error. This chain links TRBV11-2 with TRBJ2-5; D unresolved. The CDR3 loop spans 13 amino acids. CDR1 SGHAT and CDR2 FQNNGV come from the germline V gene. Trimming left V 6 bases short and J 2 bases short, with 10 bases between. CDR3 bases: TGTGCCAGCAGTGTCAGGATACAAGAGACCCAGTACTTC. Residues: CASSVRIQETQYF.

Points on this clonotype: A clone one base away is much larger, so this may be a read error. The V gene is TRBV20-1, the J gene TRBJ2-7; 7 bases match TRBD1. This CDR3 has 14 residues. CDR1 is DFQATT and CDR2 is SNEGSKA in the germline V gene (reference sequence). After removal of 3 bases from V and 2 bases from J, the junction contained 7 bases not matched to a gene. This CDR3 is CSASITGAAYEQYF. DNA for the CDR3: TGCAGTGCTAGTATCACAGGGGCCGCCTACGAGCAGTACTTC.

In DNA, the CDR3 is TGTGCCAGTAGTATAGAGGGGATCTGGAGAAATGAGCAGTTCTTC. Translated: CASSIEGIWRNEQFF. The chain employs TRBV19 and TRBJ2-1; no reliable D call. The CDR3 runs 15 residues. V dropped 0 bases and J dropped 7 bases, with 13 bases sitting between them. Germline loops: CDR1 LNHDA, CDR2 SQIVND (reference sequence).

This clonotype was detected only a few times. The chain is built from TRBV6-2 or TRBV6-3 and TRBJ2-2, with TRBD1 matching over 8 bases. Germline lookup yields CDR1 MNHEY and CDR2 SVGEGT. V was clipped by 5 bases and J by 1 base; unmatched bases: 3. The CDR3 is 15 amino acids. For the CDR3, the DNA is TGTGCCAGCAGTCGAGGACAGGGGAACACCGGGGAGCTGTTTTTT. Translated: CASSRGQGNTGELFF.

Ten or more counts support this clonotype. The chain couples TRBV11-2 to TRBJ2-7; D is undetermined. Trimming shortened V by 2 bases and J by 0 bases, and 5 bases separated the two germline ends. There are 13 residues in the CDR3. The germline gives CDR1 SGHAT, CDR2 FQNNGV. CDR3 DNA: TGTGCCAGCAGCTTAAGTGCCTCCTACGAGCAGTACTTC. It translates to CASSLSASYEQYF.

The J gene is TRBJ2-7, the V gene TRBV7-6; 10 bases are a match to TRBD2. The germline gives CDR1 SGHVS, CDR2 FNYEAQ. There are 14 residues in the CDR3. J lost 5 bases, V lost 5 bases, and 6 bases had no gene match. This chain's CDR3 is CASSQAGLANEQYF. The CDR3, as DNA: TGTGCCAGCAGCCAAGCGGGACTAGCGAACGAGCAGTACTTC.

This clonotype was observed a single time. It may be a read error: a sequence one base away is much more abundant. The V and J genes are TRBV7-6 and TRBJ2-2; tentative D call: TRBD1 (5 bases). CDR3 length: 17 residues. In germline, CDR1 is SGHVS, CDR2 FNYEAQ. The CDR3 nucleotides read TGTGCCTGCAGCACTCCTCTGGCAGGGACGAACACCGGGGAGCTGTTTTTT. This sequence encodes CACSTPLAGTNTGELFF.

There are a few counts of this clonotype. J is TRBJ1-1 and V is TRBV27; D is ambiguous. Between the trimmed V and J ends, which lost 3 bases and 3 bases, there was a span of 20 bases. Germline CDR1 reads MNHEY; CDR2 reads SMNVEV (reference sequence). There are 17 residues in the CDR3. Written as DNA, the CDR3 is TGTGCCAGCAGTTTCCTGACACCGGCGGGGTTTGACACTGAAGCTTTCTTT. This gives the protein CASSFLTPAGFDTEAFF.

On this clonotype: Being one base from a much bigger clone, this may be a read error. The V and J genes are TRBV24-1 and TRBJ2-2; tentative D call: TRBD2 (6 bases). This CDR3 has 15 residues. Germline V gene lookup returns CDR1 KGHDR and CDR2 SFDVKD. The CDR3: CAKQGRLQNTGGLFF. Written as DNA, the CDR3 is TGTGCCAAGCAAGGTCGGTTACAGAACACCGGGGGGCTGTTTTTT.

In its sample, this clonotype was seen a few times. This rearrangement joins TRBV7-6 to TRBJ2-6, with D perhaps TRBD2 (5 bases). V was pared by 1 base and J by 2 bases, with 12 bases between. The CDR3 contains 17 residues. CDR1 SGHVS and CDR2 FNYEAQ come from the germline V gene. CDR3 residues: CASSLVGPRAGANVLTF. The DNA of the CDR3 is TGTGCCAGCAGCTTAGTTGGGCCGAGGGCTGGGGCCAACGTCCTGACTTTC.

This clonotype was counted a few times. A junction end diverges from the germline sequence, so it may reflect a read error. The chain's CDR3 is CGARETGERSGSYQETQYF. CDR3 DNA sequence: TGCGGTGCTAGAGAAACGGGCGAAAGGAGCGGGAGCTACCAAGAGACCCAGTACTTC. This chain connects TRBV20-1 to TRBJ2-5, with 8 bases aligning to TRBD2. Germline V gene lookup returns CDR1 DFQATT and CDR2 SNEGSKA (reference sequence). CDR3 size: 19 residues.

The V gene is TRBV12-3 or TRBV12-4, the J gene TRBJ2-2; no firm D call. The V end lost 7 bases, the J end lost 1 base, and 16 bases lay between the germline ends. This CDR3 has 16 amino acids. CDR3 nucleotides: TGTGCCAGCAACAGACTTTCTACAGTGAACACCGGGGAGCTGTTTTTT. This encodes CASNRLSTVNTGELFF.

This clonotype was seen many times. This rearrangement joins TRBV20-1 to TRBJ2-7; TRBD1 might be the D (6 bases). This CDR3 region has 13 residues. With 6 bases removed from V and 4 bases from J, the gap between germline ends came to 16 bases. Germline CDR1 reads DFQATT; CDR2 reads SNEGSKA (reference sequence). The CDR3 sequence is CSAGAVTGYEQYF. The CDR3 region has the DNA TGCAGTGCCGGAGCCGTGACAGGTTACGAGCAGTACTTC.

On this clonotype: A much larger clonotype is one base distant, so this may be a read error. The V call is TRBV30, the J call TRBJ2-7; possibly TRBD1 for D (5 bases). Germline CDR1 is GTSNPN and CDR2 is SVGIG (reference sequence). The CDR3 is 13 residues long. CDR3 bases: TGTGTCTGGAGTGTTGGGGCTTTCTTCGAGCAGTACTTC. Protein: CVWSVGAFFEQYF. Complete variable domain (other parts from reference TRBV30 and TRBJ2-7): SQTIHQWPATLVQPVGSPLSLECTVEGTSNPNLYWYRQAAGRGLQLLFYSVGIGQISSEVPQNLSASRPQDRQFILSSKKLLLSDSGFYLCVWSVGAFFEQYFGPGTRLTVT.

This clonotype was recorded at least ten times. The CDR3 region has the DNA TGTGCCAGCAGTTTATCGGGGGACAGGTACTACGAGCAGTACTTC. Protein: CASSLSGDRYYEQYF. The J gene is TRBJ2-7, the V gene TRBV27, with 8 bases fitting TRBD1. Germline trimming cut 0 bases from V and 3 bases from J; bases unmatched to any gene: 4. Germline CDR1 is MNHEY and CDR2 is SMNVEV (reference sequence). The CDR3 is 15 residues long.

The sample holds many counts of this clonotype. The rearrangement links TRBV4-3 to TRBJ2-1; the D gene is possibly TRBD1 (5 bases). The germline gives CDR1 LGHNA, CDR2 YSLEER. The CDR3 consists of 15 residues. The V end was cut by 1 base, the J end by 4 bases, with 11 bases between. The CDR3 DNA reads TGCGCCAGCAGCCAAGTGGCAGGGCGATACAATGAGCAGTTCTTC. Translated: CASSQVAGRYNEQFF.

In this sample, this clonotype turned up a few times. The J gene is TRBJ2-7, the V gene TRBV5-1; 9 bases map to TRBD2. V trimming: 3 bases; J trimming: 2 bases; junction bases outside the gene matches: 0. The CDR3 length is 13 residues. Per germline, CDR1 SGHRS and CDR2 YFSETQ. CDR3 DNA sequence: TGCGCCAGCAGCTCTAGCGGGACCTACGAGCAGTACTTC. Its protein is CASSSSGTYEQYF.

Comments on this clonotype: A much bigger clone sits one base away, suggesting this may be a read error. The chain has TRBV6-6 and TRBJ1-6, with 8 positions matching TRBD1. CDR3 size: 15 residues. Germline V gene lookup returns CDR1 MNHNY and CDR2 SVGAGI (reference sequence). The CDR3 spells CAGSKQDRAGSPLHF. The CDR3 DNA sequence: TGTGCCGGCAGTAAACAGGACAGGGCCGGGTCACCCCTCCACTTT.

J is TRBJ1-1 and V is TRBV5-1, with TRBD1 as a possible D gene (6 bases). The CDR3 is made up of 13 amino acids. Germline values: CDR1 SGHRS, CDR2 YFSETQ. V was shortened by 2 bases and J by 4 bases, with 9 bases between the two germline ends. CDR3 coding DNA: TGCGCCAGCAGCTTATGCAGGGGCACTGAAGCTTTCTTT. It translates to CASSLCRGTEAFF.

There are many counts of this clonotype. V is TRBV4-3 and J is TRBJ1-5, with D unresolved. Per germline, CDR1 LGHNA and CDR2 YSLEER. This CDR3 is 13 amino acids long. Deletions cut 2 bases from V and 8 bases from J, with 10 bases between. Written as DNA, the CDR3 is TGCGCCAGCAGCCAACTCGAGGGCAAGCCCCAGCATTTT. Encoded protein: CASSQLEGKPQHF.

With regard to this clonotype: Being one base from a much bigger clone, this may be a read error. The chain has TRBV12-3 or TRBV12-4 and TRBJ2-2; D gene uncertain. This CDR3 is 13 amino acids long. The V and J ends lost 2 bases and 12 bases respectively, with 13 bases between them. As DNA, the CDR3 is TGTGCCAGCAGTTTAAACCCCGCCCGGAAGCTGTTTTTT. Its translation is CASSLNPARKLFF.

This clonotype was counted between two and nine times. This rearrangement joins TRBV27 to TRBJ2-1; no definite D call. Germline CDR1 is MNHEY and CDR2 is SMNVEV (reference sequence). The length of the CDR3 is 15 residues. Trimming cost V 5 bases and J 5 bases, with 16 bases left between them. The CDR3: CASSPTGPLNNEQFF. The CDR3 nucleotides are TGTGCCAGCAGTCCCACCGGGCCGTTAAACAATGAGCAGTTCTTC.

The rearrangement uses TRBV7-9 and TRBJ2-5; the match to TRBD2 covers 14 bases. The V and J ends lost 4 bases and 5 bases, in that order; junction bases with no gene match: 6. Looked up from germline, CDR1 is SEHNR and CDR2 is FQNEAQ (reference sequence). CDR3 size: 16 residues. CDR3: CASSSTSGGVLETQYF. The DNA of the CDR3 is TGTGCCAGCAGCTCGACTAGCGGGGGGGTGTTGGAGACCCAGTACTTC.